This TCR beta chain was recovered during a study of post-analysis software for immune sequencing data. The CDR3 has 17 residues. CDR1 and CDR2 (germline): SEHNR, FQNEAQ (reference sequence). V dropped 2 bases and J dropped 2 bases, with 17 bases sitting between them. Details on this clonotype: Its antigen is not identified.

Unique molecular identifiers were carried by the TCR beta cDNA libraries. A single record per CDR3 protein comes from TCRdb applying MiXCR to the PCR reads. The table shows hundreds of thousands of distinct CDR3 sequences, with 25% to 30% occurring only once. Study results and limitations: Batch-mates among the samples co-clustered strongly by F measure. Compared with controls, patients had more of 4 to 6 TRBV segments, including TRBV5-6, TRBV5-1 and TRBV20-1. Comparison with controls showed significantly lower normalized Chao1 diversity in multiple sclerosis patients.

The chain couples TRBV7-9 to TRBJ2-3; D remains unclear. The source is a girl under 18 with multiple sclerosis. Sequencing was done on a sample of blood. The CDR3 DNA follows: TGTGCCAGCAGCTTATTAGGGAAAGCGCCTACCACAGATACGCAGTATTTT. Its protein is CASSLLGKAPTTDTQYF.